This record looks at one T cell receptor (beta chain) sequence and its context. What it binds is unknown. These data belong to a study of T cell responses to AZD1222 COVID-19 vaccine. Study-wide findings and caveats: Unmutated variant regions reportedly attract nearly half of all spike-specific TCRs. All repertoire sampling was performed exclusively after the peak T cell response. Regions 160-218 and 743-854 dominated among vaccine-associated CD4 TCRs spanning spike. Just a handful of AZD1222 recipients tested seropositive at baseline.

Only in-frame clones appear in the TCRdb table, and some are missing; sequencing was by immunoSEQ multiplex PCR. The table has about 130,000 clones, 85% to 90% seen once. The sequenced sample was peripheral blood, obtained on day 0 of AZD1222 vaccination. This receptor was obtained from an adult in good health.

This chain's CDR3 is CASSKSGMDYNEQFF. In nucleotides, the CDR3 is TGTGCCAGCTCCAAAAGTGGGATGGATTACAATGAGCAGTTCTTC. This chain links TRBV27 with TRBJ2-1, with D unresolved. V was clipped by 8 bases and J by 4 bases, with 18 bases between them. This CDR3 is built from 15 residues. CDR1 MNHEY and CDR2 SMNVEV come from the germline V gene (reference sequence).